The 10 T cell receptor beta chains given below trace back to one sample, sequenced in a study of blood T cell repertoires in COVID-19. Only in-frame clones appear in the TCRdb table, and some are missing; sequencing was by immunoSEQ multiplex PCR. Of a few hundred thousand clones listed, roughly nine tenths were seen once; the top ten hold 4% to 5%. Source material: peripheral blood. Receptor source: a woman in her thirties or forties who had recovered from COVID-19.

This chain connects TRBV30 to TRBJ1-2; D might be TRBD1 (6 bases). Trimming left V 0 bases short and J 5 bases short, with 13 bases between. Germline values: CDR1 GTSNPN, CDR2 SVGIG (reference sequence). CDR3 size: 14 residues. This CDR3 reads CAWSVLMGAYGYTF. The CDR3 region has the DNA TGTGCCTGGAGTGTATTAATGGGGGCGTATGGCTACACCTTC.

The chain joins TRBV5-4 to TRBJ2-5; 9 positions match TRBD2. The germline CDR1 and CDR2 sequences are SGHNT and YYREEE (reference sequence). CDR3 length equals 15 residues. V lost 3 bases and J lost 5; bases outside the gene matches: 8. CDR3 bases: TGTGCCAGCAGCTCTACCGGGACTAGCTTGGAGACCCAGTACTTC. It codes for CASSSTGTSLETQYF.

J is TRBJ2-2 and V is TRBV6-5; 12 bases are a match to TRBD2. The J segment lost 6 bases and the V segment lost 6 bases, leaving 5 bases of the junction unmatched. CDR3 length: 15 amino acids. CDR1 and CDR2 (germline): MNHEY, SVGAGI. CDR3 in DNA: TGTGCCAGCAGCCCGACTAGCGGGAGCTCCGGGGAGCTGTTTTTT. Amino acid sequence: CASSPTSGSSGELFF.

The chain uses TRBV10-2 and TRBJ2-3, with TRBD2 matching over 9 bases. Germline CDR1 WSHSY, CDR2 SAAADI. This CDR3 region has 14 residues. With 8 bases clipped from V and 4 bases from J, the junction kept 7 bases outside the gene matches. The DNA for the CDR3 is TGCGCCAGCGGGGCTAGCGGGGTAGCAGATACGCAGTATTTT. This codes for CASGASGVADTQYF.

This chain joins TRBV2 and TRBJ2-6; D call uncertain. In germline, CDR1 is SNHLY, CDR2 FYNNEI. The V and J ends lost 4 bases and 1 base respectively, with 5 bases between them. This CDR3 contains 14 residues. CDR3 sequence reads: CASSAGSGANVLTF. In nucleotides, the CDR3 is TGTGCCAGCAGTGCGGGTTCTGGGGCCAACGTCCTGACTTTC.

The V call is TRBV3-1 (or the pseudogene TRBV3-2), the J call TRBJ2-5; D possibly corresponds to TRBD1 (5 bases). This CDR3 has 14 amino acids. CDR1 LGHDT and CDR2 YNNKEL come from the germline V gene (reference sequence). Trimming pared 2 bases from V and 3 bases from J, leaving 10 bases between. The CDR3: CASSQRGNKETQYF. In DNA form, the CDR3 reads TGTGCCAGCAGCCAAAGGGGAAACAAAGAGACCCAGTACTTC.

V usage is TRBV2 and J usage is TRBJ1-5; maybe TRBD1 (6 bases). The CDR3 loop spans 15 amino acids. V gave up 5 bases and J gave up 6 bases, with 17 bases separating them. Germline CDR1 reads SNHLY; CDR2 reads FYNNEI. CDR3 in amino acids: CASSSDSEQGQPQHF. In nucleotides, the CDR3 is TGTGCCAGCAGTTCGGACAGTGAGCAGGGTCAGCCCCAGCATTTT. The full variable domain, with the rest looked up from reference TRBV2 and TRBJ1-5, is EPEVTQTPSHQVTQMGQEVILRCVPISNHLYFYWYRQILGQKVEFLVSFYNNEISEKSEIFDDQFSVERPDGSNFTLKIRSTKLEDSAMYFCASSSDSEQGQPQHFGDGTRLSIL.

The chain employs TRBV10-2 and TRBJ2-1; D is possibly TRBD1 (5 bases). V was trimmed by 4 bases and J by 16 bases, leaving 11 bases between them. The CDR3 covers 10 residues. The germline V gene encodes CDR1 WSHSY and CDR2 SAAADI. CDR3 bases: TGCGCCAGCAGTGCCGACAGAATTTTCTTC. Translation: CASSADRIFF.

The rearrangement joins TRBV19 to TRBJ1-2, with TRBD1 identical over 8 bases. CDR3 length: 16 amino acids. The J segment lost 3 bases and the V segment lost 1 base, leaving 7 bases of the junction unmatched. Germline CDR1 reads LNHDA; CDR2 reads SQIVND (reference sequence). CDR3 protein: CASSIGAGQGYYGYTF. CDR3 in DNA: TGTGCCAGTAGTATAGGTGCAGGACAGGGTTACTATGGCTACACCTTC.

The chain is built from TRBV24-1 and TRBJ2-7; D gene ambiguous. Germline V gene lookup returns CDR1 KGHDR and CDR2 SFDVKD. The germline V and J ends were trimmed by 0 bases and 5 bases, with 13 bases remaining between them. The CDR3 runs to 15 residues. The CDR3 protein is CATSDLARVPHEQYV. The CDR3 nucleotides are TGTGCCACCAGTGATTTGGCCCGGGTCCCCCACGAGCAGTACGTC.